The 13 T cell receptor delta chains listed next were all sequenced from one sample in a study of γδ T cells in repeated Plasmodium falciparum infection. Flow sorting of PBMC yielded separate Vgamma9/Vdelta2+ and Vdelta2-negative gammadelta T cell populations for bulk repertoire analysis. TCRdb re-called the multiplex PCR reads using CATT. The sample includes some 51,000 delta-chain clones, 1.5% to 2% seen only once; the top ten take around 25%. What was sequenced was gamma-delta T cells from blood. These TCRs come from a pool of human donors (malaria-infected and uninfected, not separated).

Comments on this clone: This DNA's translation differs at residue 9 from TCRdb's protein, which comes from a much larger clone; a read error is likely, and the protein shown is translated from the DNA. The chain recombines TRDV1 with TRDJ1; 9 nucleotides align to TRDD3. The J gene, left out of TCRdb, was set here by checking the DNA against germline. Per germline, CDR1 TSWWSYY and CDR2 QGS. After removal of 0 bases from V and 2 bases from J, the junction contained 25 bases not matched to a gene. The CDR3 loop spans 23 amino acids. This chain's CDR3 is CALGELVILSNQGGYLWTDKLIF. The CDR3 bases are TGTGCTCTTGGGGAACTCGTTATACTCTCAAATCAAGGGGGATACCTTTGGACCGATAAACTCATCTTT.

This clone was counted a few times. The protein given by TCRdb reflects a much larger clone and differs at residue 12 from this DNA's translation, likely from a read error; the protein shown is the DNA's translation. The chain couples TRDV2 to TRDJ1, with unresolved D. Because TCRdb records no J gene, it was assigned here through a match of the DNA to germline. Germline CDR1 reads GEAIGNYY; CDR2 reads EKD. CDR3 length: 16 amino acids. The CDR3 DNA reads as TGTGCCTGTGACACCTCGGATCGTCGGACAACCGGTAAACTCATCTTT. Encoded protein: CACDTSDRRTTGKLIF.

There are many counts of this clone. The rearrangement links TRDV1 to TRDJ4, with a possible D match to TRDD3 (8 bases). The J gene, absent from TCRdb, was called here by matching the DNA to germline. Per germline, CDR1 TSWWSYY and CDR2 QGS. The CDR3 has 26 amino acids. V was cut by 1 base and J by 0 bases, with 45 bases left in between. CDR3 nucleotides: TGTGCTCTTGGGGAACGCTCCTTTTCGCCAGCCTTCCTCCCATTTACTGGGGGTCTCTTCGCCAGACCCCTGATCTTT. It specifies CALGERSFSPAFLPFTGGLFARPLIF.

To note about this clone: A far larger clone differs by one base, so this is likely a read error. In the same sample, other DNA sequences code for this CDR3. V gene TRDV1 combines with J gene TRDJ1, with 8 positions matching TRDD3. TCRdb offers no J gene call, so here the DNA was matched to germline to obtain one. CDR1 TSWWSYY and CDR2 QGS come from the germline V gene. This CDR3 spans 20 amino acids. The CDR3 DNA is TGTGCTCTCGGGGAAGTGTATCCCAGGAGGATGGGGGATTGGACCGATAAACTCATCTTT. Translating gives CALGEVYPRRMGDWTDKLIF.

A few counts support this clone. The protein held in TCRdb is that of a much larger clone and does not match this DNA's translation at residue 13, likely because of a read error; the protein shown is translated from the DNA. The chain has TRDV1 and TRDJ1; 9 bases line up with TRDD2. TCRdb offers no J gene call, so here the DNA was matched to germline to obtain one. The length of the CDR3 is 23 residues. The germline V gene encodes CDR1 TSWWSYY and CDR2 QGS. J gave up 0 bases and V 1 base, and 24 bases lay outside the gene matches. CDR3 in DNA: TGTGCTCTTGGGGAACCCCATCACCTTCCTACAAGTGCTGGTCGAAAATACACCGATAAACTCATCTTT. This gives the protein CALGEPHHLPTSAGRKYTDKLIF.

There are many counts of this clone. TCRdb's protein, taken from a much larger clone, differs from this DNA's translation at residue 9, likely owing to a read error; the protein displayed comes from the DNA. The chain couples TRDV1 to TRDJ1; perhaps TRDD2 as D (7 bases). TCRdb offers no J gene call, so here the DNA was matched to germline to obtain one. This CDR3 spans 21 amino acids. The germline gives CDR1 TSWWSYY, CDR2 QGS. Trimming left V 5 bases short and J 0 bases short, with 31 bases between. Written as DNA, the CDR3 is TGTGCTCTTGGGCGTCTCCTTCCTTCATTGGGGATCCCCATGTACACCGATAAACTCATCTTT. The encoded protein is CALGRLLPSLGIPMYTDKLIF.

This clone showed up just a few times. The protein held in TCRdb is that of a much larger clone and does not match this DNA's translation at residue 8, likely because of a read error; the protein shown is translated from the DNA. CDR3 region: CALGEVPMNKLIF. The DNA of the CDR3 is TGTGCTCTTGGGGAAGTTCCTATGAATAAACTCATCTTT. The rearrangement links TRDV1 to TRDJ1, with a possible D match to TRDD2 (6 bases). This CDR3 has 13 amino acids. V was cut by 2 bases and J by 6 bases, with 10 bases left in between. CDR1 and CDR2 from the germline V gene are TSWWSYY and QGS.

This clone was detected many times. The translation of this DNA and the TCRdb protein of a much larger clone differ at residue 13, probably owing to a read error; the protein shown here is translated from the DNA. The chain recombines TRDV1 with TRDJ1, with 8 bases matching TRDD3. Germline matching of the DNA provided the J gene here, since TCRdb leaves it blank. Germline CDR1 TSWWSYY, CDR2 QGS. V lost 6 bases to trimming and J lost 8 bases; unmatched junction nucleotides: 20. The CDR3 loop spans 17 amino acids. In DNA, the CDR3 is TGTGCTCTTGGCGTCCCTACAAACCTGGGGGACCTCGAGAAACTCATCTTT. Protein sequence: CALGVPTNLGDLEKLIF.

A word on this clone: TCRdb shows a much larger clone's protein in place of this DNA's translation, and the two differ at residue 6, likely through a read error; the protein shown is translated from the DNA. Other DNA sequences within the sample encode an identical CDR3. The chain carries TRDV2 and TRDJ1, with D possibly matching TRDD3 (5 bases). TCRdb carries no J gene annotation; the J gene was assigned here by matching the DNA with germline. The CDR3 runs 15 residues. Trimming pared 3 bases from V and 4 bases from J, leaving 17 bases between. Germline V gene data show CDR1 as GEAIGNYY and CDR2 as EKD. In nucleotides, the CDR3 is TGTGCCTGTGACCCCCCGGGGAGCGGGCGCGATAAACTCATCTTT. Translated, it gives CACDPPGSGRDKLIF.

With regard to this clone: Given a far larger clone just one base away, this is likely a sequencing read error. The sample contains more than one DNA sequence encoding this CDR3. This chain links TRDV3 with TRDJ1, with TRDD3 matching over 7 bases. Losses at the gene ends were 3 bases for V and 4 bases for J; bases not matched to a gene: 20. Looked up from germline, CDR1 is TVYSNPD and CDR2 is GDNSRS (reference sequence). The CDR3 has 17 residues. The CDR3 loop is CALISFLPAGGLDKLIF. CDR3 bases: TGTGCCTTAATTTCCTTCTTGCCGGCTGGGGGCCTCGATAAACTCATCTTT.

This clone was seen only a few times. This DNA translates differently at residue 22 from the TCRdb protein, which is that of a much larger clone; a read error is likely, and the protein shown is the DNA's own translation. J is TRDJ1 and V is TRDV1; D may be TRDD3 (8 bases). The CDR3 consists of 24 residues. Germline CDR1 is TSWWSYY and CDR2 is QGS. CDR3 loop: CALGPTVMPSFLRTLGAPTDKRIF. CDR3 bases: TGTGCTCTTGGGCCAACCGTTATGCCCTCCTTCCTCCGGACACTGGGGGCACCGACCGATAAACGCATCTTT.

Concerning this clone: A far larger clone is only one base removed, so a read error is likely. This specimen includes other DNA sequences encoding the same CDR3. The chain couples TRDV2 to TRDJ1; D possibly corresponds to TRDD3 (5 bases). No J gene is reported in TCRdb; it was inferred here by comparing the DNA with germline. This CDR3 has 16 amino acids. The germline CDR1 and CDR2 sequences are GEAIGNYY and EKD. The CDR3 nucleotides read TGTGCTTGTGACACCGATCGGGGGTATGTCACCGATAAACTCATCTTT. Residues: CACDTDRGYVTDKLIF.

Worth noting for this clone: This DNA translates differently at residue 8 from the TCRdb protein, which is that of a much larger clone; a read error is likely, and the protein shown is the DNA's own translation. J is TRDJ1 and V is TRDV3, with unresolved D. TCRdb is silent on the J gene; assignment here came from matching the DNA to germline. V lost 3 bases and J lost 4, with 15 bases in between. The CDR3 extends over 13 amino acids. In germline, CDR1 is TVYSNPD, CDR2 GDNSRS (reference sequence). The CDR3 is CAFPYSDIDKLIF. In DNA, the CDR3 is TGTGCCTTCCCATACTCGGACATCGATAAACTCATCTTT.